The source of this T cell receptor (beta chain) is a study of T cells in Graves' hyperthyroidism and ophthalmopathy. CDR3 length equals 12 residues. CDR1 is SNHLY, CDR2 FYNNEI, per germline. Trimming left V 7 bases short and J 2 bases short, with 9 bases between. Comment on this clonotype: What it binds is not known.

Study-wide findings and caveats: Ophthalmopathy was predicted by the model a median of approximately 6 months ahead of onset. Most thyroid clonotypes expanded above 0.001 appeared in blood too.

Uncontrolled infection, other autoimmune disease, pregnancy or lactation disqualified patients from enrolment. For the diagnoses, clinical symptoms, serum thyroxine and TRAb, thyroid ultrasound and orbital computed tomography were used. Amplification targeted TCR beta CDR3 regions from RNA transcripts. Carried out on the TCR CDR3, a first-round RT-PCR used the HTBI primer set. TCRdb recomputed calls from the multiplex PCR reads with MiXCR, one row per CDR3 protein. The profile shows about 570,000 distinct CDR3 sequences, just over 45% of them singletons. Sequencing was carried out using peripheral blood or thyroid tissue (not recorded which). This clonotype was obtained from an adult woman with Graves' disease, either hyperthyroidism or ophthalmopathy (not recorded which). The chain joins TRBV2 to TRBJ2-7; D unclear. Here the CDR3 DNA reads TGTGCCAGCACCTTAAGGACCTACGAGCAGTACTTC. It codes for CASTLRTYEQYF.